The 16 T cell receptor beta chains given below trace back to one sample, sequenced in a study of T cells in Graves' hyperthyroidism and ophthalmopathy. TCR beta CDR3 region amplification was performed from RNA transcripts. An initial round of RT-PCR targeting the TCR CDR3 relied on the HTBI primer set. TCRdb recomputed calls from the multiplex PCR reads with MiXCR, one row per CDR3 protein. The table includes about 710,000 distinct CDR3 sequences, about 16% detected once. The specimen sequenced was blood. Source of these receptors: a young man with Graves' hyperthyroidism.

The CDR3 loop is CSAKGQSFYNEQFF. The CDR3 bases are TGCAGTGCTAAGGGGCAAAGCTTCTACAATGAGCAGTTCTTC. The rearrangement joins TRBV20-1 to TRBJ2-1, with a weak D call TRBD1 (5 bases). Trimming left V 4 bases short and J 3 bases short, with 13 bases between. This CDR3 region has 14 residues. Germline assignment: CDR1 DFQATT and CDR2 SNEGSKA (reference sequence).

The sample holds a few counts of this clonotype. The chain employs TRBV29-1 and TRBJ1-1; 12 positions agree with TRBD1. Germline V CDR1 and CDR2: SQVTM, ANQGSEA. The CDR3 is 15 amino acids. J was trimmed by 5 bases and V by 5 bases; bases with no gene match: 9. CDR3 loop: CSVLGGQGAGTEAFF. CDR3 DNA: TGCAGCGTTCTGGGGGGACAGGGGGCGGGTACTGAAGCTTTCTTT.

The genes are TRBV7-9 and TRBJ2-2; D is possibly TRBD1 or TRBD2 (5 bases each). V was trimmed by 3 bases and J by 0 bases, leaving 8 bases between them. The CDR3 sequence is 15 residues long. Germline V gene lookup returns CDR1 SEHNR and CDR2 FQNEAQ (reference sequence). CDR3 DNA: TGTGCCAGCAGCTTCAGGGAGTCGAACACCGGGGAGCTGTTTTTT. This translates into CASSFRESNTGELFF.

This clonotype was seen ten or more times. This chain links TRBV6-2 or TRBV6-3 with TRBJ2-6, with 7 bases matching TRBD2. The CDR3 extends over 15 amino acids. Trimming cost V 7 bases and J 3 bases; bases outside gene matches: 6. In germline, CDR1 is MNHEY, CDR2 SVGEGT. The DNA for the CDR3 is TGTGCCAGCAAGGGCGGGAGAGTTGGGGCCAACGTCCTGACTTTC. It yields the protein CASKGGRVGANVLTF.

This clonotype was observed many times. This chain uses TRBV27 with TRBJ2-5, with TRBD2 as a possible D gene (6 bases). Deletions cut 3 bases from V and 6 bases from J, with 17 bases between. Germline loops: CDR1 MNHEY, CDR2 SMNVEV (reference sequence). This CDR3 has 15 amino acids. This chain's CDR3 is CASSFRGGERKTQYF. CDR3 sequence (DNA): TGTGCCAGCAGTTTCAGAGGAGGGGAAAGAAAGACCCAGTACTTC.

This clonotype appeared a few times. The chain recombines TRBV7-9 with TRBJ2-7; 8 bases match TRBD1. The germline gives CDR1 SEHNR, CDR2 FQNEAQ (reference sequence). The junction had 9 bases not matched to a gene; V was cut back by 8 bases and J by 3 bases. CDR3 size: 14 residues. The CDR3 reads CASGPTGVYYEQYF. The CDR3 DNA is TGTGCCAGCGGACCGACAGGGGTTTACTACGAGCAGTACTTC.

This clonotype showed up just a few times. The chain joins TRBV6-1 to TRBJ1-1, with a tentative D call TRBD1 (6 bases). The CDR3 spans 16 residues. From germline, CDR1 is MNHNS and CDR2 SASEGT. Trimming took 7 bases from V and 4 from J, leaving 22 bases between them. Here the CDR3 DNA reads TGTGCCAGCACCTCGATGCCAGGGGAAGTCGGCACTGAAGCTTTCTTT. This gives the protein CASTSMPGEVGTEAFF.

This clonotype was observed a handful of times. The V call is TRBV7-9, the J call TRBJ2-2; 12 bases agree with TRBD1. J gave up 4 bases and V 6 bases, and 6 bases lay outside the gene matches. This CDR3 contains 16 residues. The germline gives CDR1 SEHNR, CDR2 FQNEAQ (reference sequence). In nucleotides, the CDR3 is TGTGCCAGCAGAAGGGACAGGGGGCCGGCCACCGGGGAGCTGTTTTTT. Protein sequence: CASRRDRGPATGELFF.

This clonotype showed up many times. This rearrangement joins TRBV20-1 to TRBJ1-1; D remains unclear. V dropped 6 bases and J dropped 4 bases, with 12 bases sitting between them. The germline V gene encodes CDR1 DFQATT and CDR2 SNEGSKA (reference sequence). CDR3 length: 12 residues. CDR3 DNA: TGCAGTGCGGCGGAGGGTGGCACTGAAGCTTTCTTT. Protein: CSAAEGGTEAFF.

This clonotype was recorded a few times. The chain joins TRBV7-9 to TRBJ2-5, with 14 bases identical to TRBD2. The V and J ends lost 5 bases and 4 bases, in that order; junction bases with no gene match: 9. The CDR3 sequence is 17 residues long. Germline V gene sequence: CDR1 SEHNR, CDR2 FQNEAQ (reference sequence). CDR3 residues: CASSRTSGRFLGETQYF. CDR3 in DNA: TGTGCCAGCAGCCGGACTAGCGGGAGGTTTTTAGGAGAGACCCAGTACTTC. The full variable domain, rest sourced from reference TRBV7-9 and TRBJ2-5, is DTGVSQNPRHKITKRGQNVTFRCDPISEHNRLYWYRQTLGQGPEFLTYFQNEAQLEKSRLLSDRFSAERPKGSFSTLEIQRTEQGDSAMYLCASSRTSGRFLGETQYFGPGTRLLVL.

On this clonotype: A much larger clone sits a single nucleotide away, making a read error possible. The chain carries TRBV6-4 and TRBJ2-3, with TRBD1 matching over 8 bases. The CDR3 covers 15 residues. V lost 6 bases and J lost 0; bases outside the gene matches: 5. Germline lookup yields CDR1 MRHNA and CDR2 SNTAGT. CDR3 nucleotides: TGTGCCAGCAGGGAGACAGGGGCTAGCACAGATACGCAGTATTTT. It is translated as CASRETGASTDTQYF.

This clonotype was detected a few times. The chain employs TRBV7-9 and TRBJ2-3, with 9 positions matching TRBD2. The germline CDR1 and CDR2 sequences are SEHNR and FQNEAQ (reference sequence). Trimming removed 3 bases from V and 3 bases from J; junction bases left unmatched: 10. The CDR3 is 17 amino acids. CDR3 loop: CASSFFISGSGTDTQYF. In DNA, the CDR3 is TGTGCCAGCAGCTTTTTTATTAGCGGGAGTGGGACAGATACGCAGTATTTT.

This clonotype was found many times. V is TRBV28 and J is TRBJ2-2; perhaps TRBD2 as D (5 bases). The germline V gene encodes CDR1 MDHEN and CDR2 SYDVKM. The CDR3 contains 16 residues. Trimming took 7 bases from V and 1 from J, leaving 16 bases between them. CDR3 bases: TGTGCCAGCATCGGGGATGGACGGGTGAACACCGGGGAGCTGTTTTTT. It codes for CASIGDGRVNTGELFF.

This clonotype was observed a handful of times. The chain combines TRBV5-6 with TRBJ2-3, with D perhaps being TRBD1 or TRBD2 (6 bases each). The V gene's germline CDR1 is SGHDT and CDR2 YYEEEE. Trimming left V 3 bases short and J 3 bases short, with 17 bases between. CDR3 length: 16 residues. The CDR3 region is CASSSWRGALTDTQYF. For the CDR3, the DNA is TGTGCCAGCAGCTCCTGGAGGGGGGCTTTAACAGATACGCAGTATTTT.

The chain is built from TRBV5-1 and TRBJ2-1; 8 bases agree with TRBD1. Germline V gene data show CDR1 as SGHRS and CDR2 as YFSETQ. The junction had 6 bases not matched to a gene; V was cut back by 0 bases and J by 7 bases. There are 15 residues in the CDR3. DNA of the CDR3: TGCGCCAGCAGCTTGGATGGGACAGGTGGAAATGAGCAGTTCTTC. Amino acid sequence: CASSLDGTGGNEQFF. The entire variable domain, with the rest obtained from reference TRBV5-1 and TRBJ2-1, is as follows: KAGVTQTPRYLIKTRGQQVTLSCSPISGHRSVSWYQQTPGQGLQFLFEYFSETQRNKGNFPGRFSGRQFSNSRSEMNVSTLELGDSALYLCASSLDGTGGNEQFFGPGTRLTVL.

A few counts support this clonotype. This sequence joins TRBV30 and TRBJ2-7, with D perhaps assigned TRBD1 or TRBD2 (6 bases each). The germline V and J ends were trimmed by 4 bases and 5 bases, with 24 bases remaining between them. Germline loops: CDR1 GTSNPN, CDR2 SVGIG (reference sequence). The CDR3 contains 16 residues. CDR3 in DNA: TGTGCCTGGACCCAAGAAGGGGGAGGCCCCGGCAACGAGCAGTACTTC. It yields the protein CAWTQEGGGPGNEQYF.